This T cell receptor (beta chain) was sequenced during a study of T cell repertoires in ileal Crohn's disease. Study-level results: Sorted CD8 T cells held more high-frequency clones than CD4.

Per the germline V gene, CDR1 is MGHRA and CDR2 is YSYEKL. The ends lost 0 bases at V and 5 bases at J; junction bases unmatched: 9. CDR3 length: 17 residues. TCRB immunosequencing input was roughly 490 nanograms of biopsy DNA per sample. Profiled with immunoSEQ multiplex PCR; TCRdb holds only in-frame clones, not every one. This sample has roughly 7,000 clones; approximately 83% occur once, and the top ten carry about 5%. With respect to this clone: Its antigen remains unknown.

V gene TRBV4-1 combines with J gene TRBJ2-3; 9 bases are shared with TRBD1. This TCR derives from an adult with Crohn's disease. The material sequenced was ileal tissue. The CDR3 DNA sequence: TGCGCCAGCAGCCAAGAAAAAACAGGGGGCGTGGTAGATACGCAGTATTTT. Translating gives CASSQEKTGGVVDTQYF.